This passage covers 6 T cell receptor beta chains from one sample sequenced in a study of T-cell reconstitution after alpha-beta-depleted transplantation in children. The library targeted TCRbeta and was prepared with unique molecular identifiers. TCRdb re-analysed the PCR reads in MiXCR, keeping a single row per CDR3 protein. Of over 450,000 distinct CDR3 sequences listed, about 10% were seen once; the top ten hold just over 2%. The sequencing used PBMCs, collected before TCRalphabeta/CD19-depleted stem cell transplant. These receptors originate from a child aged 2-15 years with inherited bone marrow failure, due to receive a stem cell transplant.

There are many counts of this clonotype. The rearrangement links TRBV6-2 or TRBV6-3 to TRBJ2-5; 10 positions match TRBD1. Germline V gives CDR1 MNHEY, CDR2 SVGEGT. The CDR3 totals 15 residues. Unmatched junction bases numbered 6, after V lost 4 bases and J lost 4 bases. CDR3 region: CASSWTGGGAETQYF. The CDR3 bases are TGTGCCAGCAGTTGGACAGGGGGAGGCGCAGAGACCCAGTACTTC.

In its sample, this clonotype was seen many times. V usage is TRBV7-2 and J usage is TRBJ2-3, with a tentative D call TRBD1 (6 bases). The CDR3 spans 14 residues. Between the trimmed V and J ends, which lost 5 bases and 6 bases, there was a span of 15 bases. Germline V CDR1 and CDR2: SGHTA, FQGNSA. CDR3 sequence (DNA): TGTGCCAGCAGCATGACCAGGGGCGGGGATACGCAGTATTTT. Translating it yields CASSMTRGGDTQYF.

In its sample, this clonotype was seen many times. This chain links TRBV7-9 with TRBJ2-2, with D perhaps matching TRBD2 (6 bases). From germline, CDR1 is SEHNR and CDR2 FQNEAQ (reference sequence). The germline V and J ends were trimmed by 5 bases and 4 bases, with 17 bases remaining between them. The CDR3 sequence is 16 residues long. The CDR3, as DNA: TGTGCCAGCAGCCCCCCCGGCGGGACCCCCACCGGGGAGCTGTTTTTT. It yields the protein CASSPPGGTPTGELFF.

This clonotype was recorded many times. This chain connects TRBV29-1 to TRBJ2-5, with 14 bases lining up with TRBD2. This CDR3 region has 14 residues. The V gene's germline CDR1 is SQVTM and CDR2 ANQGSEA. J lost 10 bases, V lost 7 bases, and 11 bases had no gene match. The CDR3 loop reads CSARSGLAGVSQYF. CDR3 coding DNA: TGCAGCGCCCGTTCGGGACTAGCGGGAGTTAGCCAGTACTTC.

This clonotype was picked up many times. The chain recombines TRBV20-1 with TRBJ1-5, with D possibly matching TRBD1 (5 bases). Germline loops: CDR1 DFQATT, CDR2 SNEGSKA (reference sequence). Trimming stripped 6 bases from V and 4 bases from J, with 10 bases between. This CDR3 is 12 amino acids long. DNA of the CDR3: TGCAGTGCACGGGACCCAAATCAGCCCCAGCATTTT. Its translation is CSARDPNQPQHF.

Many counts were recorded for this clonotype. The V call is TRBV4-3, the J call TRBJ2-7; D unclear. V was clipped by 0 bases and J by 0 bases, with 12 bases between them. There are 16 residues in the CDR3. Per germline, CDR1 LGHNA and CDR2 YSLEER. The CDR3 region has the DNA TGCGCCAGCAGCCAAGATAGTACGAGAGGCTCCTACGAGCAGTACTTC. This sequence encodes CASSQDSTRGSYEQYF.